This TCR beta chain was sequenced for a study of cytomegalovirus exposure and HLA in healthy donors. The ends were cut back, 5 bases at V and 4 bases at J, with 8 bases in the middle. Germline values: CDR1 SEHNR, CDR2 FQNEAQ (reference sequence). The CDR3 spans 12 residues. The PCR employed 60 Vbeta primers together with 13 Jbeta primers. Profiling relied on immunoSEQ multiplex PCR, and the TCRdb table lists in-frame clones only, not all of them. The profile shows under 200,000 clones, around 83% of them singletons. The donors were healthy bone marrow donors. The chain joins TRBV7-9 to TRBJ1-1, with a possible D match to TRBD1 (5 bases). The sample comprised PBMCs. This clonotype originated in a man aged 35 to 55 in good health and CMV-seropositive. The CDR3 DNA follows: TGTGCCAGCAGCAACACAGGCACTGAAGCTTTCTTT. Its translation: CASSNTGTEAFF. The full variable domain, in which reference TRBV7-9 and TRBJ1-1 provide the parts outside the CDR3, is DTGVSQNPRHKITKRGQNVTFRCDPISEHNRLYWYRQTLGQGPEFLTYFQNEAQLEKSRLLSDRFSAERPKGSFSTLEIQRTEQGDSAMYLCASSNTGTEAFFGQGTRLTVV.